The rows below give T cell receptor beta chains drawn from one sample of a study of Ad26.COV2.S vaccination and SARS-CoV-2 variants. The assay was immunoSEQ multiplex PCR, and TCRdb's table has in-frame clones only and misses some. The repertoire includes 350,000 to 550,000 clones, roughly nine tenths of them detected once, and about 2.7% sits in the top ten. This material consisted of peripheral blood, taken in a trial of Ad26.COV2.S vaccine versus placebo. These TCRs come from a person aged 18 to 65 who received the Ad26.COV2.S COVID-19 vaccine or a placebo. Both conserved end residues are part of each CDR3. The D gene is left open where the match is weak. Where a row states a size, it is once, few, many or the class of an expanded clone; other rows omit it.

d_call	v_call	clone_size	j_call	cdr3_nt	cdr3_aa
NA	TRBV7-3	NA	TRBJ2-5	TGTGCCAGCAGCTTAAACGCGGGGATAAATCAAGAGACCCAGTACTTC	CASSLNAGINQETQYF
NA	TRBV28	NA	TRBJ1-3	TGTGCCAGCAGCTCCGGACAGGGAAACACCATATATTTT	CASSSGQGNTIYF
NA	TRBV5-1	once	TRBJ1-1	TGCGCCAGCAGCTTGGGACCGGGGAACACTGAAGCTTTCTTT	CASSLGPGNTEAFF
TRBD1	TRBV4-3	NA	TRBJ2-5	TGCGCCAGCAGCCAAGCGGACAGGCAAGAGACCCAGTACTTC	CASSQADRQETQYF
NA	TRBV18	NA	TRBJ1-1	TGTGCCAGCCTAGATGGGGTCGTGACTGAAGCTTTCTTT	CASLDGVVTEAFF
NA	TRBV9	NA	TRBJ1-3	TGTGCCAGCAGCGCCCAGACAGGCTCTGGAAACACCATATATTTT	CASSAQTGSGNTIYF
NA	TRBV27	NA	TRBJ2-5	TGTGCCAGCAGTGGAAAGAGGGGATGGAAGACCCAGTACTTC	CASSGKRGWKTQYF
NA	TRBV5-1	NA	TRBJ2-1	TGCGCCAGCAGCTTGGAGGACATCGAGGGTGAGCAGTTCTTC	CASSLEDIEGEQFF
TRBD1	TRBV5-6	NA	TRBJ1-5	TGTGCCAGCAGCTTAGGGCAGGGGGCCTATCAGCCCCAGCATTTT	CASSLGQGAYQPQHF
TRBD1	TRBV5-1	NA	TRBJ1-2	TGCGCCAGCAGCCAACAGTGGACAGGGGGTTTAACTAACTATGGCTACACCTTC	CASSQQWTGGLTNYGYTF
NA	TRBV5-1	NA	TRBJ1-1	TGCGCCAGCAGCCTGACTGGACACCAGAACACTGAAGCTTTCTTT	CASSLTGHQNTEAFF
NA	TRBV6-5	NA	TRBJ1-3	TGTGCCAGCAGTACACGCTCTGGAAACACCATATATTTT	CASSTRSGNTIYF